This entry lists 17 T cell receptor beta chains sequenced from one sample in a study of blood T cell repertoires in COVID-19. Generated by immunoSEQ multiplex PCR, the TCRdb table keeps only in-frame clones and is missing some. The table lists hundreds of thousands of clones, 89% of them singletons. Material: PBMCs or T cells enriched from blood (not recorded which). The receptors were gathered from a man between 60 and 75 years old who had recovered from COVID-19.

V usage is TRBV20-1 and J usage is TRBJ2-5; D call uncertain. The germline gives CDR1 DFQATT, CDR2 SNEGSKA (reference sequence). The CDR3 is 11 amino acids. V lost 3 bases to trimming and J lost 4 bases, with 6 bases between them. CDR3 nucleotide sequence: TGCAGTGCTAGGAGTTTAGAGACCCAGTACTTC. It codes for CSARSLETQYF.

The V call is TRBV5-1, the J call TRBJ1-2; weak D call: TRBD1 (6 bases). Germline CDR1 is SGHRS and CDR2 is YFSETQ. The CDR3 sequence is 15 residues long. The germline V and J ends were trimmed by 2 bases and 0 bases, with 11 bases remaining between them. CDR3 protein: CASSLGGGANYGYTF. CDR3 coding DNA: TGCGCCAGCAGCTTAGGGGGTGGCGCTAACTATGGCTACACCTTC.

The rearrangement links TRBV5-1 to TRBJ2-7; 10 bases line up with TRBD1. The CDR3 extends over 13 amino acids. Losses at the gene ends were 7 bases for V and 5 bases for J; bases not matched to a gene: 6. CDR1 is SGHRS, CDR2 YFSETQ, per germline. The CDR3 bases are TGCGCCAGCGGCGGGACAGGGGTCCACGAGCAGTACTTC. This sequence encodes CASGGTGVHEQYF.

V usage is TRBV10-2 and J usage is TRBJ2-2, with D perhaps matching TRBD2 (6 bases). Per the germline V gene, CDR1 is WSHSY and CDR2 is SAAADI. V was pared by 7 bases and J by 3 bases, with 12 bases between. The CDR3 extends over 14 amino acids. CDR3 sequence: CASKVGTYTGELFF. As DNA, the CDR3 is TGCGCCAGCAAGGTCGGGACTTACACCGGGGAGCTGTTTTTT.

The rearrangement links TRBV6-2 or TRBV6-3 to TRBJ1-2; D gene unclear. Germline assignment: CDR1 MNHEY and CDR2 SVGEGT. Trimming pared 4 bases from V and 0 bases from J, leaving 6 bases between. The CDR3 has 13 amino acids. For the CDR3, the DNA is TGTGCCAGCAGTTGGCCAGCTAACTATGGCTACACCTTC. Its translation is CASSWPANYGYTF.

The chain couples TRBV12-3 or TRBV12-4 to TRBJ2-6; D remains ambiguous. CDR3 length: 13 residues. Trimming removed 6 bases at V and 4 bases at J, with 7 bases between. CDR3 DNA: TGTGCCAGCAGCCCGACAGGGGCCAACGTCCTGACTTTC. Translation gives CASSPTGANVLTF.

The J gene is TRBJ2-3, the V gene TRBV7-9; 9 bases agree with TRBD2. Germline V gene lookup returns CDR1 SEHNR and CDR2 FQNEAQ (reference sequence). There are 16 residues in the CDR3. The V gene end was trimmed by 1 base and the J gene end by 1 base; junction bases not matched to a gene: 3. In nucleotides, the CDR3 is TGTGCCAGCAGCTTAGGACTAGCGGATCGCACAGATACGCAGTATTTT. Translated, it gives CASSLGLADRTDTQYF.

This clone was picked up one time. The CDR3 loop is CASSSTTGSGNTIYF. The CDR3 DNA reads as TGTGCCAGCAGCTCTACGACAGGCTCTGGAAACACCATATATTTT. The chain couples TRBV9 to TRBJ1-3; D is possibly TRBD1 (6 bases). V shed 4 bases and J shed 0 bases, with 11 bases lying between them. Germline V lookup: CDR1 SGDLS, CDR2 YYNGEE. This CDR3 is built from 15 residues. The whole variable domain, filled in from reference TRBV9 and TRBJ1-3, reads DSGVTQTPKHLITATGQRVTLRCSPRSGDLSVYWYQQSLDQGLQFLIQYYNGEERAKGNILERFSAQQFPDLHSELNLSSLELGDSALYFCASSSTTGSGNTIYFGEGSWLTVV.

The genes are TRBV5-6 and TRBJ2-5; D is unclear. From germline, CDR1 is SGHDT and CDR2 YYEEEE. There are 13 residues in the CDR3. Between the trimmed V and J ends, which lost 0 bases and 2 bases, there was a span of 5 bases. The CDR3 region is CASSLGTQETQYF. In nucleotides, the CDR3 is TGTGCCAGCAGCTTGGGCACTCAAGAGACCCAGTACTTC.

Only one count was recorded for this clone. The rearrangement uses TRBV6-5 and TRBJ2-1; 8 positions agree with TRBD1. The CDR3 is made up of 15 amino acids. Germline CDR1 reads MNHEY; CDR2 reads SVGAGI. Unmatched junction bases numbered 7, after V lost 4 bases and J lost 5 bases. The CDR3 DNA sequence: TGTGCCAGCAGTTCCATTTCGGGACAGGACAATGAGCAGTTCTTC. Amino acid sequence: CASSSISGQDNEQFF.

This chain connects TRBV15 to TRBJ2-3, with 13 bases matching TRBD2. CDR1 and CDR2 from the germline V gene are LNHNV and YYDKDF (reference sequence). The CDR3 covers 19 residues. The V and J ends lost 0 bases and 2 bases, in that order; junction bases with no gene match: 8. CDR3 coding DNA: TGTGCCACCAGCAGAGATGCCTCCACTAGCGGGAGGGACACAGATACGCAGTATTTT. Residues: CATSRDASTSGRDTDTQYF.

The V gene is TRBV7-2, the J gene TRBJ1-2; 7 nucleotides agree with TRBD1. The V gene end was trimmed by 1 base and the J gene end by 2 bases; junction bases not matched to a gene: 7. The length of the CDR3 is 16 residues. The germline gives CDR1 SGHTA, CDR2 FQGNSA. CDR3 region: CASSLVSGGSNYGYTF. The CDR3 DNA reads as TGTGCCAGCAGCTTAGTATCAGGGGGATCGAACTATGGCTACACCTTC.

The CDR3 sequence is CASSRLAPFTDTQYF. CDR3 bases: TGTGCCAGCAGTCGACTAGCCCCGTTCACAGATACGCAGTATTTT. The rearrangement links TRBV6-5 to TRBJ2-3; 7 bases line up with TRBD2. This CDR3 contains 15 residues. V shed 5 bases and J 2 bases; nucleotides not matched to a gene: 7. CDR1 and CDR2 (germline): MNHEY, SVGAGI.

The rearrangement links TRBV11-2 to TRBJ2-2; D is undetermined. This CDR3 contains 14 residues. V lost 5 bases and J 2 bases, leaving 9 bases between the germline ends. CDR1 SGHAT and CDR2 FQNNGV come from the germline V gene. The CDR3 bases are TGTGCCAGCAGCCCGCGGATCAACACCGGGGAGCTGTTTTTT. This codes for CASSPRINTGELFF. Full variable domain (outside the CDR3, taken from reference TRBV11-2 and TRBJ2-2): EAGVAQSPRYKIIEKRQSVAFWCNPISGHATLYWYQQILGQGPKLLIQFQNNGVVDDSQLPKDRFSAERLKGVDSTLKIQPAKLEDSAVYLCASSPRINTGELFFGEGSRLTVL.

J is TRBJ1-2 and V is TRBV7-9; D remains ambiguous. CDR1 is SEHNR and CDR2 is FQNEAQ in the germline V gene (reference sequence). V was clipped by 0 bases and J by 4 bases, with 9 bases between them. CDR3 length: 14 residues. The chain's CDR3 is CASSLAPVSYGYTF. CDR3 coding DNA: TGTGCCAGCAGCTTAGCGCCTGTGAGCTATGGCTACACCTTC.

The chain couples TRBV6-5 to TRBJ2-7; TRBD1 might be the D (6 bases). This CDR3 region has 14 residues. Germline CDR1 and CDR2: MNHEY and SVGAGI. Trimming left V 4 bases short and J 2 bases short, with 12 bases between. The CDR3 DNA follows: TGTGCCAGCAGTTCATCACAGGGTGCCTACGAGCAGTACTTC. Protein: CASSSSQGAYEQYF.

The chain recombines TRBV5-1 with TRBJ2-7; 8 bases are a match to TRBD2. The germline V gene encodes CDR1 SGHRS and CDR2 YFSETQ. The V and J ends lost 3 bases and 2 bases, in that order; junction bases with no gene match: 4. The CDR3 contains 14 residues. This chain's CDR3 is CASSSGLEPYEQYF. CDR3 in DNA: TGCGCCAGCAGCTCGGGACTAGAACCCTACGAGCAGTACTTC.